A single sample gave rise to the 25 T cell receptor beta chains below, sequenced in a study of blood T cell repertoires in COVID-19. Method: immunoSEQ multiplex PCR; TCRdb's copy keeps in-frame clones and lacks some. The sample holds about 190,000 clones; around 73% are singletons and the top ten take roughly 17%. The sample consisted of PBMCs or T cells enriched from blood (not recorded which). Every receptor here comes from a woman between 50 and 59 years old who had recovered from COVID-19.

The chain links TRBV4-1 to TRBJ1-5; TRBD1 is a possible D gene (6 bases). The CDR3 sequence is 15 residues long. Germline V gene data show CDR1 as MGHRA and CDR2 as YSYEKL. Trimming took 4 bases from V and 6 from J, leaving 16 bases between them. This CDR3 is CASSRSQGSGQPQHF. CDR3 DNA sequence: TGCGCCAGCAGCCGAAGTCAGGGGTCAGGTCAGCCCCAGCATTTT.

The chain joins TRBV5-4 to TRBJ2-7; 11 bases are a match to TRBD1. J was trimmed by 2 bases and V by 5 bases; bases with no gene match: 6. Germline CDR1 is SGHNT and CDR2 is YYREEE (reference sequence). The CDR3 runs 15 residues. Written as DNA, the CDR3 is TGTGCCAGCAGTCCTGGGACAGGGGGGCCCTACGAGCAGTACTTC. This codes for CASSPGTGGPYEQYF.

This sequence joins TRBV7-2 and TRBJ2-3; TRBD2 matches 8 bases. The CDR3 consists of 14 residues. Looked up from germline, CDR1 is SGHTA and CDR2 is FQGNSA. J gave up 10 bases and V 1 base, and 7 bases lay outside the gene matches. CDR3 loop: CASSLEASGLAQYF. The CDR3 DNA reads TGTGCCAGCAGCTTAGAGGCTAGCGGGTTGGCGCAGTATTTT. The variable domain in full, with the rest retrieved from reference TRBV7-2 and TRBJ2-3, is GAGVSQSPSNKVTEKGKDVELRCDPISGHTALYWYRQSLGQGLEFLIYFQGNSAPDKSGLPSDRFSAERTGGSVSTLTIQRTQQEDSAVYLCASSLEASGLAQYFGPGTRLTVL.

The chain couples TRBV12-5 to TRBJ1-1; TRBD1 might be the D (5 bases). Deletions cut 3 bases from V and 1 base from J, with 12 bases between. The CDR3 spans 15 residues. CDR1 LGHNT and CDR2 FRNRAP come from the germline V gene. CDR3 sequence: CASGFGQGGNTEAFF. CDR3 nucleotide sequence: TGTGCTAGTGGTTTTGGGCAGGGCGGGAACACTGAAGCTTTCTTT. Using reference TRBV12-5 and TRBJ1-1 for the parts outside the CDR3, the full variable domain is DARVTQTPRHKVTEMGQEVTMRCQPILGHNTVFWYRQTMMQGLELLAYFRNRAPLDDSGMPKDRFSAEMPDATLATLKIQPSEPRDSAVYFCASGFGQGGNTEAFFGQGTRLTVV.

This clone was seen once. The chain carries TRBV27 and TRBJ2-7, with 9 bases lining up with TRBD2. CDR1 and CDR2 from the germline V gene are MNHEY and SMNVEV (reference sequence). After removal of 4 bases from V and 7 bases from J, the junction contained 11 bases not matched to a gene. The CDR3 is 15 residues long. The CDR3 loop reads CASSYSSGRSGEQYF. As DNA, the CDR3 is TGTGCCAGCAGTTACTCGAGCGGGAGGTCGGGAGAGCAGTACTTC.

The chain uses TRBV27 and TRBJ2-7, with 7 bases aligning to TRBD2. Germline CDR1 MNHEY, CDR2 SMNVEV (reference sequence). The CDR3 runs 12 residues. J lost 5 bases, V lost 10 bases, and 8 bases had no gene match. The CDR3 DNA sequence: TGTGCCACCCCGGGGGGTTTGGACGAGCAGTACTTC. Its protein product is CATPGGLDEQYF.

The chain is built from TRBV5-3 and TRBJ2-2; D is perhaps TRBD2 (7 bases). Being an ORF, TRBV5-3 has a function that is uncertain. CDR3 length: 21 residues. Deletions cut 1 base from V and 5 bases from J, with 30 bases between. The DNA of the CDR3 is TGTGCCAGAAGCTTGATTCGTGACAGGCCTCCGAGGCGGGAGATGACCGGGGAGCTGTTTTTT. This translates into CARSLIRDRPPRREMTGELFF.

The J gene is TRBJ2-7, the V gene TRBV5-1; D might be TRBD1 (6 bases). CDR3 length: 16 residues. V was cut by 4 bases and J by 0 bases, with 17 bases left in between. Germline CDR1 reads SGHRS; CDR2 reads YFSETQ. In DNA, the CDR3 is TGCGCCAGCAGCAGGCCCGACAGGACGTCCTCCTACGAGCAGTACTTC. It specifies CASSRPDRTSSYEQYF. Together with reference TRBV5-1 and TRBJ2-7, the CDR3 gives the full variable domain: KAGVTQTPRYLIKTRGQQVTLSCSPISGHRSVSWYQQTPGQGLQFLFEYFSETQRNKGNFPGRFSGRQFSNSRSEMNVSTLELGDSALYLCASSRPDRTSSYEQYFGPGTRLTVT.

The chain couples TRBV6-5 to TRBJ1-1, with 8 positions matching TRBD1. There are 15 residues in the CDR3. V shed 5 bases and J 5 bases; nucleotides not matched to a gene: 10. Germline V gene data show CDR1 as MNHEY and CDR2 as SVGAGI. CDR3 residues: CASSPIRDRRTEAFF. The CDR3 DNA is TGTGCCAGCAGTCCGATAAGGGACAGGCGTACTGAAGCTTTCTTT.

This rearrangement joins TRBV6-6 to TRBJ1-2, with a weak D call TRBD1 (6 bases). CDR1 MNHNY and CDR2 SVGAGI come from the germline V gene (reference sequence). Trimming stripped 5 bases from V and 6 bases from J, with 16 bases between. The CDR3 loop spans 14 amino acids. The DNA of the CDR3 is TGTGCCAGCAGTACAGCCCTAGACAGGAATGGCTACACCTTC. This translates into CASSTALDRNGYTF.

The V gene is TRBV5-1, the J gene TRBJ2-5; 8 nucleotides match TRBD1. This CDR3 comprises 13 residues. With V trimmed by 4 bases and J by 4 bases, 3 bases remained unmatched. Germline V gene sequence: CDR1 SGHRS, CDR2 YFSETQ. The CDR3 here is CASSTTGGETQYF. CDR3 nucleotides: TGCGCCAGCAGCACTACAGGGGGAGAGACCCAGTACTTC.

The chain has TRBV4-2 and TRBJ1-5; TRBD1 matches 9 bases. In germline, CDR1 is LGHNA, CDR2 YNFKEQ. The CDR3 is 17 amino acids. V lost 0 bases to trimming and J lost 5 bases; unmatched junction nucleotides: 8. CDR3 in amino acids: CASSQEGQGRPDQPQHF. CDR3 sequence (DNA): TGTGCCAGCAGCCAAGAAGGACAGGGGAGGCCGGATCAGCCCCAGCATTTT.

The gene calls are TRBV7-8 and TRBJ1-2, with D possibly TRBD1 on 5 matching bases. The germline CDR1 and CDR2 sequences are SGHVS and FQNEAQ. The V and J ends lost 6 bases and 4 bases respectively, with 15 bases between them. The CDR3 totals 14 residues. The CDR3 loop reads CASSNSRGFYGYTF. Here the CDR3 DNA reads TGTGCCAGCAGTAATTCCCGGGGGTTCTATGGCTACACCTTC. Variable domain in full (rest from reference TRBV7-8 and TRBJ1-2): GAGVSQSPRYKVAKRGQDVALRCDPISGHVSLFWYQQALGQGPEFLTYFQNEAQLDKSGLPSDRFFAERPEGSVSTLKIQRTQQEDSAVYLCASSNSRGFYGYTFGSGTRLTVV.

This chain uses TRBV28 with TRBJ2-7, with 10 bases fitting TRBD1. The CDR3 has 13 amino acids. Germline CDR1 reads MDHEN; CDR2 reads SYDVKM. Trimming cost V 10 bases and J 6 bases; bases outside gene matches: 9. The DNA of the CDR3 is TGTGCCAACGGCCGACAGGGGGCAGGCGAGCAGTACTTC. It encodes CANGRQGAGEQYF. Combining the CDR3 with reference TRBV28 and TRBJ2-7 gives the whole variable domain DVKVTQSSRYLVKRTGEKVFLECVQDMDHENMFWYRQDPGLGLRLIYFSYDVKMKEKGDIPEGYSVSREKKERFSLILESASTNQTSMYLCANGRQGAGEQYFGPGTRLTVT.

This clone has a handful of counts. The gene calls are TRBV5-4 and TRBJ1-2, with D perhaps TRBD1 (6 bases). The V end lost 8 bases, the J end lost 0 bases, and 17 bases lay between the germline ends. CDR1 and CDR2 from the germline V gene are SGHNT and YYREEE (reference sequence). The CDR3 runs to 15 residues. Here the CDR3 reads CASLSAGAANYGYTF. CDR3 coding DNA: TGTGCCAGTCTCAGCGCGGGGGCCGCTAACTATGGCTACACCTTC.

This chain links TRBV28 with TRBJ2-3; TRBD1 matches at 7 bases. The germline V gene has CDR1 MDHEN and CDR2 SYDVKM. The CDR3 has 15 residues. Trimming at V came to 4 bases and at J to 3 bases, leaving 7 bases not matched to a gene. CDR3 in amino acids: CASSSTGFYTDTQYF. CDR3 in DNA: TGTGCCAGCAGTTCGACAGGGTTTTATACAGATACGCAGTATTTT.

This clone was seen a few times. This chain links TRBV6-1 with TRBJ1-5, with 7 bases fitting TRBD1. Germline lookup yields CDR1 MNHNS and CDR2 SASEGT. The CDR3 has 13 amino acids. With V trimmed by 3 bases and J by 7 bases, 3 bases remained unmatched. The DNA for the CDR3 is TGTGCCAGCAGTGAGATACAGGGGCAGCCCCAGCATTTT. Residues: CASSEIQGQPQHF.

The chain employs TRBV7-9 and TRBJ1-3; possible D gene TRBD1, 6 bases. Trimming took 1 base from V and 0 from J, leaving 10 bases between them. Germline values: CDR1 SEHNR, CDR2 FQNEAQ (reference sequence). The CDR3 loop spans 16 amino acids. The CDR3 DNA follows: TGTGCCAGCAGCTTAGAGACAGGATACTCTGGAAACACCATATATTTT. This translates into CASSLETGYSGNTIYF.

The J gene is TRBJ1-5, the V gene TRBV18, with TRBD1 as a possible D gene (6 bases). The germline V and J ends were trimmed by 4 bases and 3 bases, with 13 bases remaining between them. The CDR3 runs 15 residues. Germline V gene lookup returns CDR1 KGHSH and CDR2 LQKENI. The CDR3 region is CASSLQQGNNQPQHF. CDR3 in DNA: TGTGCCAGCTCACTCCAACAGGGAAACAATCAGCCCCAGCATTTT.

The chain employs TRBV7-6 and TRBJ2-7; TRBD1 matches 12 bases. V lost 0 bases to trimming and J lost 5 bases; unmatched junction nucleotides: 8. The CDR3 spans 17 residues. Germline CDR1 is SGHVS and CDR2 is FNYEAQ. CDR3 protein: CASSLAPGQGAENEQYF. The CDR3 DNA sequence: TGTGCCAGCAGCTTAGCCCCGGGACAGGGGGCGGAAAACGAGCAGTACTTC.

This chain joins TRBV18 and TRBJ1-2, with D possibly being TRBD1 (5 bases). Germline V gene sequence: CDR1 KGHSH, CDR2 LQKENI. The length of the CDR3 is 15 residues. Trimming left V 0 bases short and J 6 bases short, with 14 bases between. The chain's CDR3 is CASSPPSQGIDGYTF. DNA of the CDR3: TGTGCCAGCTCACCACCTTCCCAGGGAATAGATGGCTACACCTTC.

The V gene is TRBV7-3, the J gene TRBJ2-7; TRBD1 matches 9 bases. The CDR3 contains 14 residues. Trimming at V came to 5 bases and at J to 4 bases, leaving 6 bases not matched to a gene. Germline V gene data show CDR1 as SGHTA and CDR2 as FQGTGA. CDR3 in DNA: TGTGCCAGCAGCCCTGGACAGGGGAGGTACGAGCAGTACTTC. Translated, it gives CASSPGQGRYEQYF.

V usage is TRBV18 and J usage is TRBJ2-5, with TRBD1 matching over 11 bases. The trim removed 2 bases at V and 5 bases at J, leaving 7 bases unmatched. The CDR3 is 16 residues long. Per germline, CDR1 KGHSH and CDR2 LQKENI. The CDR3 sequence: CASSPSGTGGTETQYF. The CDR3 nucleotides read TGTGCCAGCTCACCAAGCGGGACAGGGGGGACGGAGACCCAGTACTTC.

The CDR3 here is CSVSQVEGGELFF. CDR3 nucleotide sequence: TGCAGCGTTTCCCAGGTGGAGGGCGGGGAGCTGTTTTTT. V is TRBV29-1 and J is TRBJ2-2; a possible D gene is TRBD2 (6 bases). Germline CDR1 SQVTM, CDR2 ANQGSEA. CDR3 length: 13 residues. V dropped 5 bases and J dropped 7 bases, with 14 bases sitting between them.

This clone was seen just once. This chain joins TRBV29-1 and TRBJ2-3, with 8 bases lining up with TRBD2. Trimming took 5 bases from V and 4 from J; bases not matched to a gene: 11. Germline V CDR1 and CDR2: SQVTM, ANQGSEA. CDR3 length equals 15 residues. The CDR3, as DNA: TGCAGCGTTCGGCGGGGACTAGGCGTATCAGATACGCAGTATTTT. Amino acids: CSVRRGLGVSDTQYF.